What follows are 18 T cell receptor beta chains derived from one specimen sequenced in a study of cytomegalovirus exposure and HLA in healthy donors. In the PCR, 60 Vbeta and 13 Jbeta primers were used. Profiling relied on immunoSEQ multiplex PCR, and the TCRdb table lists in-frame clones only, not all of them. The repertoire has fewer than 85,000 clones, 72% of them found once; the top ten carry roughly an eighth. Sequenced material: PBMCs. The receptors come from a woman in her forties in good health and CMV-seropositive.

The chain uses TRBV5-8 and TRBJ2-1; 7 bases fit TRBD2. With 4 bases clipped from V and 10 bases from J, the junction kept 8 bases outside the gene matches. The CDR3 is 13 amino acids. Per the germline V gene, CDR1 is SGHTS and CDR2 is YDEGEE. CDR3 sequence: CASSPGTTGEQFF. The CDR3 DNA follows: TGTGCCAGCAGCCCCGGGACTACGGGGGAGCAGTTCTTC.

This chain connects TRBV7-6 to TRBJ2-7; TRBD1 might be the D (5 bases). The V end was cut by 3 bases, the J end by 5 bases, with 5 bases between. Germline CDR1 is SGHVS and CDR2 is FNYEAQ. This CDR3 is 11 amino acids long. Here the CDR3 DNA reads TGTGCCAGCAGCTTCAGGGACGAGCAGTACTTC. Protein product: CASSFRDEQYF. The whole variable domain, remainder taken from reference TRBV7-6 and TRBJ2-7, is GAGVSQSPRYKVTKRGQDVALRCDPISGHVSLYWYRQALGQGPEFLTYFNYEAQQDKSGLPNDRFSAERPEGSISTLTIQRTEQRDSAMYRCASSFRDEQYFGPGTRLTVT.

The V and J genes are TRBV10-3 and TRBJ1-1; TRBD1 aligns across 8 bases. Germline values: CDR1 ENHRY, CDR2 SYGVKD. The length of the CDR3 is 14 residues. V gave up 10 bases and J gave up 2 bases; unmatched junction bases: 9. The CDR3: CATLGDRYNTEAFF. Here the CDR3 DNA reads TGTGCCACCTTGGGGGACAGGTACAACACTGAAGCTTTCTTT.

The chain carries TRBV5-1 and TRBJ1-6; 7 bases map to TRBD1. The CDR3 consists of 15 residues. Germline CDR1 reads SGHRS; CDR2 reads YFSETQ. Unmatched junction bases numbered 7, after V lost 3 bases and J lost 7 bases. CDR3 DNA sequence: TGCGCCAGCAGCTCCTCGACAGGGAGGAATTCACCCCTCCACTTT. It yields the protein CASSSSTGRNSPLHF.

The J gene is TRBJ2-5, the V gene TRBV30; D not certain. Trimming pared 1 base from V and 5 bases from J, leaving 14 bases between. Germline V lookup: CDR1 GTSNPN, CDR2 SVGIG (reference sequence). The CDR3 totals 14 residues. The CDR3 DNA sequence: TGTGCCTGGAGTGCTCATGGGCTGGTGGAGACCCAGTACTTC. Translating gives CAWSAHGLVETQYF. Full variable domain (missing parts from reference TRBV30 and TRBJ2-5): SQTIHQWPATLVQPVGSPLSLECTVEGTSNPNLYWYRQAAGRGLQLLFYSVGIGQISSEVPQNLSASRPQDRQFILSSKKLLLSDSGFYLCAWSAHGLVETQYFGPGTRLLVL.

DNA of the CDR3: TGTGCCTGGAGTGTACTGAGTAAGCCCCAGCATTTT. Translated: CAWSVLSKPQHF. J is TRBJ1-5 and V is TRBV30; D not resolved. V was pared by 0 bases and J by 8 bases, with 8 bases between. The CDR3 covers 12 residues. From germline, CDR1 is GTSNPN and CDR2 SVGIG (reference sequence).

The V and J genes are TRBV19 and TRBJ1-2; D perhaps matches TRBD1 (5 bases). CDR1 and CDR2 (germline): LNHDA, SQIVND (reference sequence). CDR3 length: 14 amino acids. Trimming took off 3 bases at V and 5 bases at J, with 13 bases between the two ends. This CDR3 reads CASSIRVQGYGYTF. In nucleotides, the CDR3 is TGTGCCAGTAGTATCCGAGTCCAGGGTTATGGCTACACCTTC.

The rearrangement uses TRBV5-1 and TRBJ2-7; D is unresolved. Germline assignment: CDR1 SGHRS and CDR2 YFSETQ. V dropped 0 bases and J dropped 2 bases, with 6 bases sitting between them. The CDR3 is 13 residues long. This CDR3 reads CASSLGRAYEQYF. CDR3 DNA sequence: TGCGCCAGCAGCTTGGGACGGGCCTACGAGCAGTACTTC.

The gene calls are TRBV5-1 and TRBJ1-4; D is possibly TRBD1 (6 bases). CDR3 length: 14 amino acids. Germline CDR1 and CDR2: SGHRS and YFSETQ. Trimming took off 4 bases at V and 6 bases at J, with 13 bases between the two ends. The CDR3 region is CASSPAPGDEKLFF. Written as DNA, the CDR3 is TGCGCCAGCAGCCCCGCCCCAGGGGATGAAAAACTGTTTTTT.

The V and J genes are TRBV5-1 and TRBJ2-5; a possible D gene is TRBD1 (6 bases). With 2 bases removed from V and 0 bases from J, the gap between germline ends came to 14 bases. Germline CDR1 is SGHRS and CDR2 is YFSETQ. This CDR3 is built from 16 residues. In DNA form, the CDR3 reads TGCGCCAGCAGCTTTAGGACAGCCCAATACCAAGAGACCCAGTACTTC. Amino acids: CASSFRTAQYQETQYF.

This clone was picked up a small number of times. CDR3 loop: CASSRQVGSYNEQFF. The DNA for the CDR3 is TGTGCCAGCAGTCGCCAGGTTGGCTCCTACAATGAGCAGTTCTTC. The V gene is TRBV6-1, the J gene TRBJ2-1, with unresolved D. The V and J ends lost 5 bases and 0 bases respectively, with 11 bases between them. CDR3 length equals 15 residues. The germline gives CDR1 MNHNS, CDR2 SASEGT.

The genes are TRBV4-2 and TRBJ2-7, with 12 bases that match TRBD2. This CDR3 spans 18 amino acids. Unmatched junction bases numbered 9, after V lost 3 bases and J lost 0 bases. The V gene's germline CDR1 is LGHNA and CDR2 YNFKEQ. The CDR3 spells CASSHPALAGGSSYEQYF. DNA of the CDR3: TGTGCCAGCAGCCATCCCGCCCTAGCGGGGGGGAGCTCCTACGAGCAGTACTTC.

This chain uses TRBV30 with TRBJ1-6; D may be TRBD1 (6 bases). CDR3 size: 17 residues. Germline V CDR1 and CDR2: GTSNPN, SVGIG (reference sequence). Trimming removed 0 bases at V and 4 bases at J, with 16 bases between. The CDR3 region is CAWSVIGAGAYNSPLHF. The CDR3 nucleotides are TGTGCCTGGAGTGTAATCGGGGCAGGGGCTTATAATTCACCCCTCCACTTT. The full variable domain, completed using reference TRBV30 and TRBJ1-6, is SQTIHQWPATLVQPVGSPLSLECTVEGTSNPNLYWYRQAAGRGLQLLFYSVGIGQISSEVPQNLSASRPQDRQFILSSKKLLLSDSGFYLCAWSVIGAGAYNSPLHFGNGTRLTVT.

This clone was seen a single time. Here the CDR3 DNA reads TGTGCCAGCAGTGAAGGGGCTTTAGCGGGAGAGACCCAGTACTTC. Translated: CASSEGALAGETQYF. The V and J genes are TRBV2 and TRBJ2-5, with TRBD2 matching 7 bases. Trimming removed 1 base from V and 4 bases from J; junction bases left unmatched: 6. Germline loops: CDR1 SNHLY, CDR2 FYNNEI. The CDR3 loop spans 15 amino acids. The entire variable domain, with the rest obtained from reference TRBV2 and TRBJ2-5, is as follows: EPEVTQTPSHQVTQMGQEVILRCVPISNHLYFYWYRQILGQKVEFLVSFYNNEISEKSEIFDDQFSVERPDGSNFTLKIRSTKLEDSAMYFCASSEGALAGETQYFGPGTRLLVL.

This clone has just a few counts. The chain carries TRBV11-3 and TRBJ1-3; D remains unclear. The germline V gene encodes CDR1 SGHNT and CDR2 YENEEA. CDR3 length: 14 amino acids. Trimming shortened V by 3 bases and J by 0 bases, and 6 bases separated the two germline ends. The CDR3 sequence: CASSFRSSGNTIYF. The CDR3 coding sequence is TGTGCCAGCAGCTTTCGGTCCTCTGGAAACACCATATATTTT.

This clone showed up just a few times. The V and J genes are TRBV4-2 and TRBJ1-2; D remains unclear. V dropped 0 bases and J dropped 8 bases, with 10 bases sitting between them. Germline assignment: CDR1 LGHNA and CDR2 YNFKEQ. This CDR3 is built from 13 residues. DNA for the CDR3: TGTGCCAGCAGCCAAGATCCGGAGGACGGCTACACCTTC. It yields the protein CASSQDPEDGYTF.

CDR3: CASSIGGQVSSQYF. CDR3 bases: TGTGCCAGTAGTATCGGAGGACAGGTTTCGTCCCAGTACTTC. The rearrangement joins TRBV19 to TRBJ2-5, with TRBD1 matching 7 bases. Trimming cost V 3 bases and J 9 bases; bases outside gene matches: 10. CDR1 is LNHDA, CDR2 SQIVND, per germline (reference sequence). This CDR3 contains 14 residues.

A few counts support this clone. The CDR3 loop is CASTPFQGTYGYTF. CDR3 sequence (DNA): TGTGCCAGCACCCCCTTTCAGGGTACCTATGGCTACACCTTC. The chain combines TRBV6-5 with TRBJ1-2; perhaps TRBD1 as D (5 bases). V was trimmed by 7 bases and J by 4 bases, leaving 16 bases between them. This CDR3 has 14 amino acids. Per the germline V gene, CDR1 is MNHEY and CDR2 is SVGAGI.